This TCR beta chain is from a study of response to subunit inactivated influenza vaccine. General observations from the study: The authors suggested that few new T cells are recruited per seasonal influenza vaccination.

The CDR3 contains 14 residues. Trimming took 2 bases from V and 7 from J; bases not matched to a gene: 8. The germline V gene encodes CDR1 DFQATT and CDR2 SNEGSKA (reference sequence). TCRdb re-called the RT-PCR reads through MiXCR, storing one row per CDR3 protein. The table lists around 530,000 distinct CDR3 sequences, about 12% of them singletons. This clonotype was counted at least ten times. Its antigen is not known. J is TRBJ2-1 and V is TRBV20-1; 7 nucleotides line up with TRBD2. The specimen comprised PBMCs from blood, sampled on the day of vaccination. This TCR derives from a man aged 50-60 years who received an inactivated influenza vaccine. CDR3 residues: CSARSRDYVNEQFF. The DNA for the CDR3 is TGCAGTGCTAGAAGCCGGGACTACGTAAATGAGCAGTTCTTC.